One sample yielded the 27 T cell receptor beta chains listed below, sequenced in a study of T cells in women clearing cervical HPV infection. Sequencing used immunoSEQ multiplex PCR; TCRdb keeps in-frame clones, though not all of them. This sample's table reports around 33,000 clones. The sample taken for sequencing was blood buffy coat. Receptors were obtained from a woman between 18 and 70 years old with a cervical HPV16 infection that either progressed to CIN3+ or cleared (not recorded which).

Worth noting for this clone: The read terminates 3 residues ahead of where the CDR3 ends, so the germline J gene completes it. The V call is TRBV7-2, the J call TRBJ2-7; weak D call: TRBD1 (6 bases). Germline-derived CDR1 and CDR2 are SGHTA and FQGNSA. The CDR3 contains 16 residues. Trimming removed 0 bases at V and 0 bases at J, with 12 bases between. The chain's CDR3 is CASSLAGAGASYEQYF. CDR3 DNA (partial): TGTGCCAGCAGCTTAGCCGGGGCAGGGGCCTCCTACGAG.

Regarding this clone: The read gets to within 3 residues of the CDR3 end, and the germline J gene fills in the rest. The V gene is TRBV19, the J gene TRBJ2-7; 10 nucleotides align to TRBD1. The length of the CDR3 is 19 residues. Germline V gives CDR1 LNHDA, CDR2 SQIVND (reference sequence). Trimming cost V 3 bases and J 1 base; bases outside gene matches: 15. The CDR3 bases that were read are TGTGCCAGTAGTATCGGGGGACAGGGGTACGGGAGGAGGTCCTACGAG. It encodes CASSIGGQGYGRRSYE. In full, the CDR3 is CASSIGGQGYGRRSYEQYF.

Concerning this clone itself: The read comes to an end 3 residues before the CDR3 does, leaving the germline J gene to fill in the end. The rearrangement links TRBV2 to TRBJ1-5; the match to TRBD1 covers 9 bases. V lost 5 bases, J lost 6 bases, and 8 bases stayed unmatched. The germline CDR1 and CDR2 sequences are SNHLY and FYNNEI. CDR3 size: 15 residues. The covered CDR3 bases are TGTGCCAGCAGTCGAGGGGACAGGGAAGGTCAGCCC. Encoded protein: CASSRGDREGQP. The CDR3 reads in full as CASSRGDREGQPQHF.

As to this clone: The missing CDR3 end, 3 residues past where the read stops, is filled in from the germline J gene. The chain couples TRBV20-1 to TRBJ2-5; 9 bases fit TRBD2. Germline values: CDR1 DFQATT, CDR2 SNEGSKA (reference sequence). V was pared by 5 bases and J by 2 bases, with 3 bases of the junction left unmatched. The CDR3 is made up of 13 amino acids. CDR3 bases read: TGCAGTGCTTCTAGCGGGGCTCAAGAGACC. This gives the protein CSASSGAQET. The whole CDR3 sequence reads CSASSGAQETQYF.

Details on this clone: The DNA ends 3 residues before the CDR3 does, and the rest of the CDR3 is filled in from the germline J gene. V gene TRBV10-1 combines with J gene TRBJ1-2; 7 bases map to TRBD1. The CDR3 spans 15 residues. Germline V CDR1 and CDR2: WNHNN, SYGVQD (reference sequence). Germline trimming cut 7 bases from V and 0 bases from J; bases unmatched to any gene: 8. CDR3 sequence: CASKGRGWANYGYTF. Incomplete CDR3 DNA: TGCGCCAGCAAAGGCAGGGGGTGGGCTAACTATGGC.

Concerning this clone itself: Read data end 3 residues before the CDR3 end; the end is taken from the germline J gene. The chain combines TRBV7-6 with TRBJ1-1; TRBD1 agrees at 8 bases. Germline assignment: CDR1 SGHVS and CDR2 FNYEAQ. V shed 5 bases, J shed 5 bases, and the junction held 4 bases outside the gene matches. The length of the CDR3 is 13 residues. The CDR3: CASSAGGNTEAFF. The sequenced part of the CDR3 DNA is TGTGCCAGCAGCGCAGGGGGCAATACTGAA. Complete variable domain (other parts from reference TRBV7-6 and TRBJ1-1): GAGVSQSPRYKVTKRGQDVALRCDPISGHVSLYWYRQALGQGPEFLTYFNYEAQQDKSGLPNDRFSAERPEGSISTLTIQRTEQRDSAMYRCASSAGGNTEAFFGQGTRLTVV.

Comments on this clone: The DNA ends 3 residues before the CDR3 does, and the rest of the CDR3 is filled in from the germline J gene. The V call is TRBV6-2 or TRBV6-3, the J call TRBJ1-3, with TRBD1 as a possible D gene (6 bases). The CDR3 sequence is 15 residues long. The V end was cut by 6 bases, the J end by 3 bases, with 15 bases between. The germline V gene encodes CDR1 MNHEY and CDR2 SVGEGT. The CDR3 sequence: CASRPQGRSGNTIYF. Incomplete CDR3 DNA: TGTGCCAGCAGACCCCAGGGGCGGAGTGGAAACACC.

Concerning this clone itself: The read gets to within 3 residues of the CDR3 end, and the germline J gene fills in the rest. V is TRBV5-5 and J is TRBJ2-7; a weak D match, TRBD2 (6 bases). Germline CDR1 SGHKS, CDR2 YYEKEE (reference sequence). V was shortened by 4 bases and J by 3 bases, with 17 bases between the two germline ends. The CDR3 is made up of 15 amino acids. CDR3 residues: CASSRPTPGDYEQYF. The sequenced CDR3 bases are TGTGCCAGCAGCCGTCCCACGCCGGGGGACTACGAG.

A word on this clone: The read gets to within 3 residues of the CDR3 end, and the germline J gene fills in the rest. The chain is built from TRBV5-4 and TRBJ2-7; D is possibly TRBD1 (5 bases). The germline V gene encodes CDR1 SGHNT and CDR2 YYREEE (reference sequence). Trimming removed 3 bases from V and 3 bases from J, with 16 bases in between. The CDR3 spans 15 residues. CDR3 sequence: CASSSEGAEFYEQYF. The DNA read from the CDR3 is TGTGCCAGCAGCTCCGAAGGGGCGGAGTTCTACGAG.

Of note for this clone: The CDR3 end lies 3 residues beyond the end of the read and is filled in from the germline J gene. The chain carries TRBV19 and TRBJ1-2; tentative D call: TRBD1 (5 bases). Trimming cost V 0 bases and J 7 bases, with 6 bases left between them. This CDR3 is 12 amino acids long. Germline lookup yields CDR1 LNHDA and CDR2 SQIVND (reference sequence). The covered CDR3 bases are TGTGCCAGTAGTATAGACAGGGCTGGC. Amino acid sequence: CASSIDRAG. Given in full, the CDR3 is CASSIDRAGYTF.

Worth noting for this clone: The missing CDR3 end, 3 residues past where the read stops, is filled in from the germline J gene. This chain joins TRBV7-6 and TRBJ2-1, with 9 nucleotides matching TRBD1. Trimming at V came to 0 bases and at J to 4 bases, leaving 1 base not matched to a gene. This CDR3 spans 15 amino acids. The germline V gene encodes CDR1 SGHVS and CDR2 FNYEAQ. Here the CDR3 reads CASSLAGQGYNEQFF. CDR3 DNA (partial): TGTGCCAGCAGCTTAGCTGGACAGGGGTACAATGAG.

On this clone: The observed sequence ends 3 residues before the CDR3 terminus, with the missing tail filled in from the germline J gene. The genes are TRBV5-6 and TRBJ1-1; a possible D gene is TRBD1 (5 bases). The CDR3 has 13 residues. V was cut by 0 bases and J by 7 bases, with 10 bases left in between. From germline, CDR1 is SGHDT and CDR2 YYEEEE. CDR3 amino acids: CASSLGGVIEAFF. The sequenced CDR3 bases are TGTGCCAGCAGCTTGGGGGGCGTCATTGAA. Combining the CDR3 with reference TRBV5-6 and TRBJ1-1 gives the whole variable domain DAGVTQSPTHLIKTRGQQVTLRCSPKSGHDTVSWYQQALGQGPQFIFQYYEEEERQRGNFPDRFSGHQFPNYSSELNVNALLLGDSALYLCASSLGGVIEAFFGQGTRLTVV.

Comment on this clone: The read ends 3 residues before the CDR3 terminus; that terminus is restored from the germline J gene. This chain connects TRBV19 to TRBJ2-5, with 7 positions matching TRBD2. V was clipped by 3 bases and J by 5 bases; unmatched bases: 6. The CDR3 has 14 amino acids. Per germline, CDR1 LNHDA and CDR2 SQIVND (reference sequence). This CDR3 reads CASSIGGRGETQYF. The CDR3 DNA, read in part, is TGTGCCAGTAGTATCGGAGGGCGGGGGGAGACC.

About this clone itself: The read stops 3 residues short of the end of the CDR3; the missing end is completed from the germline J gene. This chain joins TRBV7-9 and TRBJ1-2; no reliable D call. Germline loops: CDR1 SEHNR, CDR2 FQNEAQ (reference sequence). This CDR3 has 15 amino acids. The sequenced CDR3 bases are TGTGCCAGCAGCCCTATTGGCGGGAGATACTACGAC. It yields the protein CASSPIGGRYYD. The entire CDR3 sequence reads CASSPIGGRYYDYTF.

Comments on this clone: The CDR3 end lies 3 residues beyond the end of the read and is filled in from the germline J gene. This rearrangement joins TRBV20-1 to TRBJ2-7, with 8 bases that match TRBD2. V was pared by 0 bases and J by 4 bases, with 8 bases of the junction left unmatched. CDR1 is DFQATT and CDR2 is SNEGSKA in the germline V gene (reference sequence). This CDR3 is 15 amino acids long. CDR3 in amino acids: CSARDQRETLYEQYF. CDR3 DNA (partial): TGCAGTGCTAGAGACCAGCGGGAGACCCTGTACGAG.

As concerns this clone: The read ends 3 residues early relative to the CDR3; the germline J gene fills the gap. The chain combines TRBV19 with TRBJ2-5; D call uncertain. CDR3 length equals 13 residues. In germline, CDR1 is LNHDA, CDR2 SQIVND (reference sequence). The V end lost 5 bases, the J end lost 1 base, and 8 bases lay between the germline ends. Incomplete CDR3 DNA: TGTGCCAGTAGTTCGACATTCCAAGAGACC. It specifies CASSSTFQET. The whole CDR3 is CASSSTFQETQYF.

Details on this clone: Germline is not matched at one junction end, which may reflect a read error. Read coverage stops 3 residues before the CDR3 terminus; the germline J gene supplies the remainder. This CDR3 is also generated by other DNA sequences in the sample. The genes are TRBV29-1 and TRBJ1-3; D uncertain. The CDR3 contains 12 residues. Germline assignment: CDR1 SQVTM and CDR2 ANQGSEA. CDR3: CSAPGLGNTIYF. The CDR3 bases that were read are TGCAGCGCCCCCGGACTCGGGAACACT.

On this clone: The read halts 3 residues ahead of the CDR3 end, with the missing end drawn from the germline J gene. The rearrangement uses TRBV19 and TRBJ1-5; 9 bases match TRBD1. V was clipped by 3 bases and J by 4 bases; unmatched bases: 4. The CDR3 spans 15 residues. The V gene's germline CDR1 is LNHDA and CDR2 SQIVND (reference sequence). The covered CDR3 bases are TGTGCCAGTAGTATTGAGGGACAGGGAAATCAGCCC. Translating it yields CASSIEGQGNQP. The CDR3 in full is CASSIEGQGNQPQHF.

Turning to this clone: The read stops 3 residues short of the end of the CDR3; the missing end is completed from the germline J gene. This chain connects TRBV20-1 to TRBJ2-7; 9 positions agree with TRBD2. The CDR3 spans 16 residues. The trim removed 7 bases at V and 0 bases at J, leaving 13 bases unmatched. Germline values: CDR1 DFQATT, CDR2 SNEGSKA (reference sequence). The CDR3 here is CSVTGTSLVSSYEQYF. The CDR3 bases that were read are TGCAGTGTTACCGGGACTAGCCTCGTGTCCTCCTACGAG.

Regarding this clone: The sequenced fragment ends 3 residues before the CDR3 boundary, so the rest is inferred from the germline J gene. The gene calls are TRBV18 and TRBJ2-7; a weak D match, TRBD2 (5 bases). The CDR3 consists of 13 residues. Germline V gene data show CDR1 as KGHSH and CDR2 as LQKENI. V shed 2 bases and J shed 4 bases, with 9 bases lying between them. The part of the CDR3 DNA that was read is TGTGCCAGCTCACCAAGCGGAAAGTACGAG. Amino acids: CASSPSGKYE. The entire CDR3 reads CASSPSGKYEQYF. Full variable domain (missing parts from reference TRBV18 and TRBJ2-7): NAGVMQNPRHLVRRRGQEARLRCSPMKGHSHVYWYRQLPEEGLKFMVYLQKENIIDESGMPKERFSAEFPKEGPSILRIQQVVRGDSAAYFCASSPSGKYEQYFGPGTRLTVT.

For this clone: The read gets to within 3 residues of the CDR3 end, and the germline J gene fills in the rest. V is TRBV30 and J is TRBJ2-7; 7 nucleotides line up with TRBD2. CDR1 is GTSNPN and CDR2 is SVGIG in the germline V gene (reference sequence). CDR3 length: 14 residues. Germline trimming cut 3 bases from V and 1 base from J; bases unmatched to any gene: 6. The covered CDR3 bases are TGTGCCTGGAGGCTAAGCGGGAATTCCTACGAG. Translated, it gives CAWRLSGNSYE. The complete CDR3 protein is CAWRLSGNSYEQYF.

Comments on this clone: The read stops 3 residues short of the end of the CDR3; the missing end is completed from the germline J gene. This chain joins TRBV20-1 and TRBJ2-1; 9 bases are a match to TRBD2. Trimming cost V 5 bases and J 4 bases; bases outside gene matches: 9. The CDR3 runs 15 residues. The germline V gene has CDR1 DFQATT and CDR2 SNEGSKA (reference sequence). The covered CDR3 bases are TGCAGTGCTCAGCTAGCGGGGCGAAGGTACAATGAG. Its protein product is CSAQLAGRRYNE. The entire CDR3 protein is CSAQLAGRRYNEQFF.

On this clone itself: The CDR3 goes on 3 residues after the read ends, and that part is filled in from the germline J gene. The chain employs TRBV5-1 and TRBJ1-2; TRBD1 is a possible D gene (6 bases). The CDR3 loop spans 13 amino acids. Per germline, CDR1 SGHRS and CDR2 YFSETQ. The CDR3 protein is CASSVSGAETYTF. The CDR3 DNA, read in part, is TGCGCCAGCAGCGTGTCAGGGGCAGAGACC. Variable domain in full (rest from reference TRBV5-1 and TRBJ1-2): KAGVTQTPRYLIKTRGQQVTLSCSPISGHRSVSWYQQTPGQGLQFLFEYFSETQRNKGNFPGRFSGRQFSNSRSEMNVSTLELGDSALYLCASSVSGAETYTFGSGTRLTVV.

In regard to this clone: The read ends 3 residues shy of where the CDR3 ends; the end is completed using the germline J gene. V usage is TRBV5-1 and J usage is TRBJ2-3, with 7 bases fitting TRBD1. Unmatched junction bases numbered 3, after V lost 0 bases and J lost 2 bases. Germline-derived CDR1 and CDR2 are SGHRS and YFSETQ. CDR3 size: 15 residues. CDR3: CASSLVGQYTDTQYF. The CDR3 DNA, read in part, is TGCGCCAGCAGCTTGGTGGGACAGTACACAGATACG.

Concerning this clone: The read terminates 3 residues ahead of where the CDR3 ends, so the germline J gene completes it. The J gene is TRBJ2-3, the V gene TRBV11-2; TRBD2 matches at 11 bases. CDR1 is SGHAT, CDR2 FQNNGV, per germline. The CDR3 covers 14 residues. Losses at the gene ends were 8 bases for V and 6 bases for J; bases not matched to a gene: 7. CDR3 sequence: CASGHSGRGDTQYF. CDR3 DNA, as far as it was read: TGTGCCAGCGGCCATAGCGGGAGGGGTGATACG.

The CDR3 loop is CASSPGLGTDTQYF. Partial CDR3 DNA: TGTGCCAGCAGCCCGGGACTAGGCACAGATACG. This rearrangement joins TRBV7-2 to TRBJ2-3, with TRBD2 matching over 8 bases. The read is 3 residues too short to cover the CDR3 end, so that end is filled in from the germline J gene. The ends lost 5 bases at V and 1 base at J; junction bases unmatched: 2. The CDR3 loop spans 14 amino acids. The germline V gene encodes CDR1 SGHTA and CDR2 FQGNSA.

In regard to this clone: The read finishes 3 residues shy of the CDR3 end, and the germline J gene is used to complete it. The V call is TRBV5-1, the J call TRBJ1-3, with 7 bases identical to TRBD1. Looked up from germline, CDR1 is SGHRS and CDR2 is YFSETQ. The length of the CDR3 is 15 residues. V was clipped by 4 bases and J by 1 base; unmatched bases: 5. CDR3 in amino acids: CASSRDSFSGNTIYF. CDR3 bases read: TGCGCCAGCAGCCGGGACAGCTTTTCTGGAAACACC.